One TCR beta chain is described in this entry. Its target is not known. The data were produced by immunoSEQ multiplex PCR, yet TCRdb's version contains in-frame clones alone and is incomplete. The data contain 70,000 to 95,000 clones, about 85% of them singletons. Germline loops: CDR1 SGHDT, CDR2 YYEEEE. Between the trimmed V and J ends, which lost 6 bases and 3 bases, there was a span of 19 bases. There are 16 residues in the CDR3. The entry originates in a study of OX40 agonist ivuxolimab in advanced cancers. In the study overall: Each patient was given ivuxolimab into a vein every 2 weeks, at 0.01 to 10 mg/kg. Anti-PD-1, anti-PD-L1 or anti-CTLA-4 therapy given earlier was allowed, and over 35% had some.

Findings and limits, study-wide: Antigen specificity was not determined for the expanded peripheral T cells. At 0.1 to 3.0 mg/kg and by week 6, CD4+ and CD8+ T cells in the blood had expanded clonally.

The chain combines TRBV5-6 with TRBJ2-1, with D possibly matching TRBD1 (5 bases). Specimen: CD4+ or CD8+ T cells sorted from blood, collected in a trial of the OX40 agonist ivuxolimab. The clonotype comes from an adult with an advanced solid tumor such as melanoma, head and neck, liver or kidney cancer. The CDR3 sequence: CASINLRTGRYNEQFF. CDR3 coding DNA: TGTGCCAGCATTAACCTGCGAACAGGACGCTACAATGAGCAGTTCTTC.